This T cell receptor (beta chain) was found in a study of T-cell reconstitution after alpha-beta-depleted transplantation in children. Points from the study as a whole: Alpha-beta T cells about two months after transplant reportedly derived from several hundred expanded graft clones.

The CDR3 loop spans 16 amino acids. CDR1 is SGHDT and CDR2 is YYEEEE in the germline V gene. V lost 9 bases and J lost 5, with 25 bases in between. Unique molecular identifiers were used to barcode this TCRbeta library. From the PCR reads, TCRdb called clonotypes with MiXCR, one entry per CDR3 protein. Here the sample spans roughly 4,000 distinct CDR3 sequences, roughly 24% being singletons. This clonotype has just a few counts. Its specificity is unknown. This specimen was PBMCs, mostly from graft donor cells, taken 60 days after TCRalphabeta/CD19-depleted stem cell transplant. The receptor was isolated from a boy younger than two who had a stem cell transplant for acute myeloid leukemia, so the T cells may come from the graft donor. V and J are TRBV5-6 and TRBJ2-3, with D possibly TRBD2 on 6 matching bases. CDR3 in amino acids: CAMGPRVGGWGDTQYF. CDR3 DNA: TGTGCCATGGGCCCCCGGGTCGGGGGTTGGGGAGATACGCAGTATTTT.